This T cell receptor beta chain was sequenced for a study of CD8 T cells in ankylosing spondylitis. TCRdb independently ran MiXCR on the 5' RACE reads; one entry per CDR3 protein. Found here are 300,000 to 400,000 distinct CDR3 sequences, approximately 22% of them singletons; the top ten hold approximately 14%. Study-wide results and limits: Earlier reports found some motif variants in synovial fluid and blood in reactive arthritis. Reports say disease-linked clones showed up significantly more in matched ankylosing spondylitis synovial fluid.

The trim removed 4 bases at V and 6 bases at J, leaving 12 bases unmatched. This CDR3 contains 15 residues. Per the germline V gene, CDR1 is SGHAT and CDR2 is FQNNGV. Turning to this clonotype: Its antigen remains unidentified.

The receptor was isolated from a male donor with ankylosing spondylitis or in good health (not recorded which). The sequencing input was blood, either unsorted or a sorted T cell fraction (not recorded which). J is TRBJ2-7 and V is TRBV11-2; 7 bases are a match to TRBD1. CDR3 sequence: CASSSFIQGMGEQYF. The CDR3, as DNA: TGTGCCAGCAGCTCTTTTATACAGGGGATGGGCGAGCAGTACTTC.